The entry below describes one T cell receptor beta chain. Libraries were prepared by immunoSEQ multiplex PCR; TCRdb keeps only in-frame clonotypes and omits some of them. The data show some 15,000 clones, about 67% seen once. The data stem from a study of neoadjuvant anti-PD-1 for oral cavity cancer. Study at large: Nivolumab at 3 mg/kg was mostly given biweekly, three to four doses, pre-surgery.

The CDR3 runs to 13 residues. Germline CDR1 reads MNHEY; CDR2 reads SVGAGI. V lost 5 bases and J lost 6, with 10 bases in between. This TCR was sampled from a person between 40 and 85 years old with oral cavity squamous cell carcinoma. The chain is built from TRBV6-5 and TRBJ2-2, with D possibly matching TRBD2 (6 bases). Sequences were derived from PBMCs, sampled before nivolumab (anti-PD-1) treatment. The DNA for the CDR3 is TGTGCCAGCAGTAACTGGGGGGCCGGGGAGCTGTTTTTT. It codes for CASSNWGAGELFF.